This T cell receptor beta chain was sequenced during a study of OX40 agonist ivuxolimab in advanced cancers. Whole-study results and caveats: Compared with CD4+, CD8+ T cells on average had more expanded clones.

The assay was immunoSEQ multiplex PCR, and TCRdb's table has in-frame clones only and misses some. The table has around 45,000 clones, roughly 90% seen once. Comments on this clone: Its antigen is still unknown.

The germline CDR1 and CDR2 sequences are MDHEN and SYDVKM. Trimming removed 10 bases from V and 0 bases from J; junction bases left unmatched: 8. This CDR3 region has 14 residues. This sequence was found in an adult with an advanced solid tumor such as melanoma, head and neck, liver or kidney cancer. The rearrangement links TRBV28 to TRBJ2-7; 8 bases line up with TRBD2. The source was CD4+ or CD8+ T cells sorted from blood, collected in a trial of the OX40 agonist ivuxolimab. The CDR3 nucleotides read TGTGCCACATCCCAAAGCGGGAGCTCCTACGAGCAGTACTTC. It translates to CATSQSGSSYEQYF.